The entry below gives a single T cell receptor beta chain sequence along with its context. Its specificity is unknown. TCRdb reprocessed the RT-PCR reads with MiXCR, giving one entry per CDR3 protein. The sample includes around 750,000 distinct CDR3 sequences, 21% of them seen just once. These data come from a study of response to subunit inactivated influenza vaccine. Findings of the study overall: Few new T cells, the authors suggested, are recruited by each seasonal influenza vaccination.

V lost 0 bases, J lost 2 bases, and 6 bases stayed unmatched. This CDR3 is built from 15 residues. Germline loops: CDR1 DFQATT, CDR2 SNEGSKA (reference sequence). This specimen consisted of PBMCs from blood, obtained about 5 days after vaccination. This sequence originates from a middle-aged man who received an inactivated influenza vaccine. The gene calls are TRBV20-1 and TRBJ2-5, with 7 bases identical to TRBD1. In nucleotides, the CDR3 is TGCAGTGCTAGAGATAGCAGGGGGTATCAAGAGACCCAGTACTTC. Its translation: CSARDSRGYQETQYF.